This T cell receptor beta chain is from a study of graft-versus-host responses after intestinal transplantation. About the study: In this cohort, recipients had multivisceral, liver-intestinal, or isolated intestinal transplants. Induction using anti-thymocyte globulin, followed by tacrolimus and steroids for 2 to 4 years, was given to all recipients.

Assay: immunoSEQ multiplex PCR; the TCRdb copy retains only in-frame clones and omits some. This sample has some 86,000 clones, with 88% found just once. Germline CDR1 reads LNHDA; CDR2 reads SQIVND (reference sequence). The CDR3 is 15 residues long. The V gene end was trimmed by 6 bases and the J gene end by 0 bases; junction bases not matched to a gene: 2. As regards this clone: Its antigen is currently unknown.

This clonotype was obtained from a human donor who was the organ donor for an intestinal transplant. The sequences come from unstimulated CD4+ T cells sorted from spleen or lymph node cells, collected before transplant. The genes are TRBV19 and TRBJ2-6, with 7 bases identical to TRBD2. The CDR3 is CASRGGSSGANVLTF. The CDR3 DNA sequence: TGTGCCAGTAGGGGGGGGTCCTCTGGGGCCAACGTCCTGACTTTC.